This T cell receptor (beta chain) was profiled in a study of cytomegalovirus exposure and HLA in healthy donors. Whole-study results and caveats: In a later analysis, across HLA loci, associated TCR counts were highest for DRB1, lowest for HLA-C. Per a later analysis, HLA-associated TCR beta chains showed more clonal expansion than other, equally common TCR beta chains.

Losses at the gene ends were 0 bases for V and 4 bases for J; bases not matched to a gene: 10. The CDR3 extends over 18 amino acids. Germline V lookup: CDR1 ENHRY, CDR2 SYGVKD. Concerning this clone itself: What it binds is unknown.

It was with 60 Vbeta and 13 Jbeta primers that the PCR ran. The data were produced by immunoSEQ multiplex PCR, yet TCRdb's version contains in-frame clones alone and is incomplete. The sample consists of about 93,000 clones, 82% of them appearing once. The chain joins TRBV10-3 to TRBJ2-7; TRBD2 aligns across 12 bases. This sequence originates from a man aged 50-60 years in good health and CMV-seronegative. Sequencing was performed on PBMCs. CDR3 in amino acids: CAISESMASGRGRYEQYF. DNA for the CDR3: TGTGCCATCAGTGAGTCGATGGCTAGCGGGAGGGGGAGATACGAGCAGTACTTC.